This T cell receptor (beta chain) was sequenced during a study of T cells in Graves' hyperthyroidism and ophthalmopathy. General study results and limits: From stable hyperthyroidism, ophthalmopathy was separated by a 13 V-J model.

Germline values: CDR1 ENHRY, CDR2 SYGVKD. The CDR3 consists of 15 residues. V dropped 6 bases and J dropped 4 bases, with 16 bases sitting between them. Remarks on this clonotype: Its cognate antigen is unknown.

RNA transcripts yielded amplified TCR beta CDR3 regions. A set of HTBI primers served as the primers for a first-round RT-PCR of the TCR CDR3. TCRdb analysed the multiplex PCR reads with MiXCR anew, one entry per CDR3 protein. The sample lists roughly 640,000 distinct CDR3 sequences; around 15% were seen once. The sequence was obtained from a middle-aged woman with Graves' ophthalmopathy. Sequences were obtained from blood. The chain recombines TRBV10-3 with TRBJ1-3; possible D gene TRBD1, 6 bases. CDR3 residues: CAIRNPGTIGNTIYF. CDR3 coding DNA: TGTGCCATCAGAAACCCCGGGACAATCGGAAACACCATATATTTT.